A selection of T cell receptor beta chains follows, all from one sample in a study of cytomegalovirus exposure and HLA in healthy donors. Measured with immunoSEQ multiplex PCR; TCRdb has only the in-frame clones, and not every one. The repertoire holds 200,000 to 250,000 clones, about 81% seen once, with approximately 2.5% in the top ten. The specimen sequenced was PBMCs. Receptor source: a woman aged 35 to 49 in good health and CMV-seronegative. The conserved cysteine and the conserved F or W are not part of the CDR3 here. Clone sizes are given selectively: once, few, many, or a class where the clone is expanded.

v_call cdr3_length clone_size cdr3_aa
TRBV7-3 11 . ASSKQGSHEQY
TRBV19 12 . ASSLGSRNEKLF
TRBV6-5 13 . ASAIQGAASYEQY
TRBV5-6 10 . ASSLFPDGYT
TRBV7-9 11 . ASSPAGGIEQY
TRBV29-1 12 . SALTGANTGELF
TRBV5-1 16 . ASSLGLTSGTSTDTQY
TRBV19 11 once ASSIDRYYGYT
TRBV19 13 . ASSIQGAGNQPQH
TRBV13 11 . ASSGSFYNEQF
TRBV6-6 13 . ASSTPGLGADTQY
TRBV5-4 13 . ASSLGLAGAGELF
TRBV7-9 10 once ASSPRSGEQF
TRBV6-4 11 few ASSDSSTGELF
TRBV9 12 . ASSVGHLAYEQY
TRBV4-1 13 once ASSQEKRETYEQY
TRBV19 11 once ASTASAYNEQF